This T cell receptor (beta chain) was sequenced for a study of blood T cells in healthy people across ages. In regard to this clonotype: The antigen is undetermined.

Whole-study findings and limits: Long-lived donors exceeded aged donors in naive CD4+ cells and diversity. When one million T cells were used, diversity estimates were thought to be underestimates.

This CDR3 region has 13 residues. Germline V gives CDR1 SGDLS, CDR2 YYNGEE. V lost 4 bases and J lost 7; bases outside the gene matches: 7. Per individual sample, total RNA of at least 5.5 micrograms was extracted. A second about 6 to 12 cycle PCR used barcoded and J-beta primers. TCRdb ran MiXCR on the 5' RACE reads and lists one entry per CDR3 protein. The data contain over a million distinct CDR3 sequences, about 43% of them seen just once; the ten biggest clones take up roughly 7.9%. Sequenced input: blood. The rearrangement links TRBV9 to TRBJ2-7; 8 bases match TRBD2. The TCR comes from a woman between 18 and 30 years old in good health. The CDR3 reads CASSMGLVGEQYF. In nucleotides, the CDR3 is TGTGCCAGCAGCATGGGACTAGTGGGTGAGCAGTACTTC.